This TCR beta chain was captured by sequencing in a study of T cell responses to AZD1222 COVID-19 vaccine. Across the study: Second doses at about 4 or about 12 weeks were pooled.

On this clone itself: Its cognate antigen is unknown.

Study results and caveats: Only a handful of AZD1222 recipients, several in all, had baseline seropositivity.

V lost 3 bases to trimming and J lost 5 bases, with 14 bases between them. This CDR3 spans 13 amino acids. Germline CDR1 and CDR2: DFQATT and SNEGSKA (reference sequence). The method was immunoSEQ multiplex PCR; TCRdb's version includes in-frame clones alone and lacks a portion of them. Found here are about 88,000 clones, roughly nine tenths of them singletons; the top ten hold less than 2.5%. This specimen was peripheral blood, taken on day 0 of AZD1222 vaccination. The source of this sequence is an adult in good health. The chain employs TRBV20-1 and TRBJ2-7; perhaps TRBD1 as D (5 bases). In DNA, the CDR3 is TGCAGTGCTAGTGCCCAGGGAAAGCACGAGCAGTACTTC. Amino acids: CSASAQGKHEQYF.